This entry describes one TCR beta chain. Its specificity is not known. The sequenced target, TCR beta, came from blood CD8+ and CD4+ T cells. Trimming left V 4 bases short and J 5 bases short, with 12 bases between. This CDR3 has 13 residues. Per the germline V gene, CDR1 is MGHDK and CDR2 is SYGVNS. The sample comes from a study of CD8 T cells in Susac syndrome. About the research overall: Over five sequenced Susac syndrome patients had clinically active disease, while about 8 were in remission.

Study-level findings and limits: Within Susac syndrome CD4+ T cell repertoires, clonal expansion was not evident.

Random hexamers served to reverse transcribe roughly 0.45 to 1 ug RNA. MiXCR, applied by TCRdb to the immunoSEQ multiplex PCR reads, yields one record per CDR3 protein. The table lists about 140,000 distinct CDR3 sequences, more than 90% of them singletons. This TCR derives from a human donor with Susac syndrome. Sample: CD4+ T cells from PBMCs. The chain is built from TRBV25-1 and TRBJ2-7, with D hard to call. The CDR3 loop is CASSGQGSDEQYF. The CDR3 DNA reads TGTGCCAGCAGTGGACAAGGATCGGACGAGCAGTACTTC.